The 22 T cell receptor beta chains below all came from one sample that was sequenced in a study of blood T cell repertoires in COVID-19. TCRdb's table, derived via immunoSEQ multiplex PCR, lists solely in-frame clones and lacks some. The table shows 220,000 or so clones, with 88% occurring only once. Input material: PBMCs or T cells enriched from blood (not recorded which). These receptors were taken from a woman aged 45-65 years with acute COVID-19.

The chain combines TRBV5-1 with TRBJ2-5; tentatively, D is TRBD2 (7 bases). Germline lookup yields CDR1 SGHRS and CDR2 YFSETQ. V lost 0 bases, J lost 4 bases, and 16 bases lay in between. This CDR3 comprises 16 residues. In nucleotides, the CDR3 is TGCGCCAGCAGCTTGGCTTGGCAGGGGAGGGGAGAGACCCAGTACTTC. Translated, it gives CASSLAWQGRGETQYF.

J is TRBJ2-2 and V is TRBV5-1; D is undetermined. The CDR3 extends over 12 amino acids. With 2 bases removed from V and 7 bases from J, the gap between germline ends came to 6 bases. CDR1 and CDR2 from the germline V gene are SGHRS and YFSETQ. The CDR3 coding sequence is TGCGCCAGCAGCTTTACTTACGGGGAGCTGTTTTTT. The encoded protein is CASSFTYGELFF.

The chain joins TRBV5-4 to TRBJ1-3; 8 positions agree with TRBD1. V lost 9 bases, J lost 2 bases, and 10 bases stayed unmatched. The V gene's germline CDR1 is SGHNT and CDR2 YYREEE (reference sequence). CDR3 length: 15 residues. The chain's CDR3 is CATGAGGFAGNTIYF. The CDR3 DNA sequence: TGTGCCACCGGGGCAGGGGGCTTTGCTGGAAACACCATATATTTT.

This chain connects TRBV18 to TRBJ1-1; a possible D gene is TRBD1 (5 bases). Germline loops: CDR1 KGHSH, CDR2 LQKENI. Trimming took off 2 bases at V and 1 base at J, with 11 bases between the two ends. This CDR3 is 15 amino acids long. In DNA form, the CDR3 reads TGTGCCAGCTCACCAACAGGACAACCGAACACTGAAGCTTTCTTT. It is translated as CASSPTGQPNTEAFF.

The chain uses TRBV5-4 and TRBJ2-3; 11 bases line up with TRBD2. Looked up from germline, CDR1 is SGHNT and CDR2 is YYREEE (reference sequence). V gave up 4 bases and J gave up 4 bases; unmatched junction bases: 5. The CDR3 loop spans 15 amino acids. The CDR3 nucleotides are TGTGCCAGCAGCCAAGGACTAGCGGGTGCAGATACGCAGTATTTT. It yields the protein CASSQGLAGADTQYF.

The chain has TRBV3-1 (or the pseudogene TRBV3-2) and TRBJ1-1; D call uncertain. The V gene lost 1 base and the J gene lost 10 bases, with 13 bases spanning the gap. Germline V gene sequence: CDR1 LGHDT, CDR2 YNNKEL (reference sequence). There are 13 residues in the CDR3. The CDR3: CASSQVATERAFF. Written as DNA, the CDR3 is TGTGCCAGCAGCCAAGTTGCCACCGAGCGAGCTTTCTTT.

This sequence joins TRBV28 and TRBJ1-1, with D tentatively TRBD1 (6 bases). Trimming pared 6 bases from V and 10 bases from J, leaving 15 bases between. Germline V gene lookup returns CDR1 MDHEN and CDR2 SYDVKM. The CDR3 extends over 12 amino acids. Here the CDR3 DNA reads TGTGCCAGCAGACCTTCAGTCAGGGGAGCTTTCTTT. The encoded protein is CASRPSVRGAFF.

This clone was seen just once. The chain carries TRBV7-3 and TRBJ2-2, with TRBD2 identical over 7 bases. The CDR3 is 17 residues long. Germline CDR1 SGHTA, CDR2 FQGTGA. V dropped 2 bases and J dropped 4; count of bases not matched to a gene: 10. Here the CDR3 DNA reads TGTGCCAGCAGCTTAGCTCGTCGGGGGAGGGGCACCGGGGAGCTGTTTTTT. This sequence encodes CASSLARRGRGTGELFF.

The J gene is TRBJ1-4, the V gene TRBV5-1, with 9 bases identical to TRBD1. Trimming took 5 bases from V and 7 from J; bases not matched to a gene: 9. CDR1 and CDR2 (germline): SGHRS, YFSETQ. CDR3 length: 15 residues. CDR3: CASSQSDRGGEKLFF. The CDR3 nucleotides are TGCGCCAGCAGTCAGTCCGACAGGGGGGGTGAAAAACTGTTTTTT. The full variable domain, its missing parts supplied by reference TRBV5-1 and TRBJ1-4, is KAGVTQTPRYLIKTRGQQVTLSCSPISGHRSVSWYQQTPGQGLQFLFEYFSETQRNKGNFPGRFSGRQFSNSRSEMNVSTLELGDSALYLCASSQSDRGGEKLFFGSGTQLSVL.

The V call is TRBV28, the J call TRBJ2-7; possibly TRBD1 for D (5 bases). This CDR3 is 14 amino acids long. Germline V gene lookup returns CDR1 MDHEN and CDR2 SYDVKM. V lost 5 bases and J 5 bases, leaving 16 bases between the germline ends. This CDR3 is CASSTPGPGNEQYF. The CDR3 DNA reads TGTGCCAGCAGTACCCCCGGACCAGGGAACGAGCAGTACTTC.

The V and J genes are TRBV19 and TRBJ1-2; no definite D call. CDR3 length: 13 residues. The germline CDR1 and CDR2 sequences are LNHDA and SQIVND (reference sequence). Trimming took off 6 bases at V and 8 bases at J, with 16 bases between the two ends. Here the CDR3 reads CASRPDAGAGYTF. CDR3 bases: TGTGCCAGTAGGCCAGATGCGGGAGCCGGCTACACCTTC. Using reference TRBV19 and TRBJ1-2 for the parts outside the CDR3, the full variable domain is DGGITQSPKYLFRKEGQNVTLSCEQNLNHDAMYWYRQDPGQGLRLIYYSQIVNDFQKGDIAEGYSVSREKKESFPLTVTSAQKNPTAFYLCASRPDAGAGYTFGSGTRLTVV.

In this sample, this clone turned up a few times. The genes are TRBV5-1 and TRBJ1-3, with a weak D call TRBD1 (6 bases). Germline V CDR1 and CDR2: SGHRS, YFSETQ. V was pared by 3 bases and J by 0 bases, with 10 bases between. The CDR3 contains 15 residues. CDR3 nucleotides: TGCGCCAGCAGCTCGGGACAAACCTCTGGAAACACCATATATTTT. Translated, it gives CASSSGQTSGNTIYF.

The chain has TRBV3-1 (or the pseudogene TRBV3-2) and TRBJ2-1; D possibly corresponds to TRBD2 (6 bases). V gave up 4 bases and J gave up 4 bases, with 23 bases separating them. CDR3 length: 18 residues. CDR1 LGHDT and CDR2 YNNKEL come from the germline V gene (reference sequence). The CDR3 nucleotides read TGTGCCAGCAGCCCCTCGGGTACTGCGGGAACTAAATACAATGAGCAGTTCTTC. Protein: CASSPSGTAGTKYNEQFF.

This sequence joins TRBV3-1 (or the pseudogene TRBV3-2) and TRBJ1-2, with D perhaps matching TRBD1 (6 bases). The CDR3 has 14 residues. CDR1 is LGHDT, CDR2 YNNKEL, per germline (reference sequence). V gave up 4 bases and J gave up 0 bases, with 9 bases separating them. In nucleotides, the CDR3 is TGTGCCAGCAGCCCCCGACAGGCTAACTATGGCTACACCTTC. This translates into CASSPRQANYGYTF.

This clone has just one count. The V and J genes are TRBV11-3 and TRBJ2-1; 11 bases are a match to TRBD2. V lost 1 base, J lost 7 bases, and 3 bases stayed unmatched. The CDR3 runs 15 residues. The germline V gene has CDR1 SGHNT and CDR2 YENEEA. The DNA of the CDR3 is TGTGCCAGCAGCTTAGTAGCGGGAGGGCTTAATGAGCAGTTCTTC. This codes for CASSLVAGGLNEQFF.

The chain uses TRBV10-3 and TRBJ2-3, with 9 bases aligning to TRBD1. Trimming removed 5 bases from V and 4 bases from J; junction bases left unmatched: 7. Germline CDR1 is ENHRY and CDR2 is SYGVKD. The CDR3 runs to 15 residues. CDR3 sequence reads: CAISTGGWVPDTQYF. CDR3 bases: TGTGCCATCAGTACAGGGGGCTGGGTCCCAGATACGCAGTATTTT.

V gene TRBV7-2 combines with J gene TRBJ1-6, with TRBD1 matching 8 bases. The V segment lost 1 base and the J segment 13 bases; nucleotides outside the gene matches: 6. Germline assignment: CDR1 SGHTA and CDR2 FQGNSA. This CDR3 has 14 amino acids. The CDR3 protein is CASSLVGQASPLHF. The DNA for the CDR3 is TGTGCCAGCAGCTTAGTGGGACAGGCCTCGCCCCTCCACTTT.

The chain links TRBV11-2 to TRBJ2-5, with TRBD1 identical over 10 bases. V lost 4 bases and J lost 5; bases outside the gene matches: 7. Germline lookup yields CDR1 SGHAT and CDR2 FQNNGV. This CDR3 comprises 15 residues. The CDR3 bases are TGTGCCAGCAGCTCGCCGACAGGGGGCGGGGAGACCCAGTACTTC. Its protein product is CASSSPTGGGETQYF.

This clone has a single count. The CDR3: CASSSTDRGQSPLHF. The CDR3 region has the DNA TGTGCCAGCAGCTCCACAGACAGGGGTCAATCACCCCTCCACTTT. V usage is TRBV7-6 and J usage is TRBJ1-6, with 8 bases identical to TRBD1. Germline loops: CDR1 SGHVS, CDR2 FNYEAQ. The CDR3 runs to 15 residues. J gave up 10 bases and V 4 bases, and 9 bases lay outside the gene matches.

The chain combines TRBV28 with TRBJ1-6, with TRBD1 as a possible D gene (6 bases). This CDR3 is built from 14 residues. The germline CDR1 and CDR2 sequences are MDHEN and SYDVKM. V lost 3 bases and J 10 bases, leaving 13 bases between the germline ends. CDR3 bases: TGTGCCAGCAGTTTTCACAGGGTAAAGTCACCCCTCCACTTT. Protein product: CASSFHRVKSPLHF.

This chain uses TRBV9 with TRBJ1-4; 9 nucleotides agree with TRBD1. The germline gives CDR1 SGDLS, CDR2 YYNGEE. V dropped 3 bases and J dropped 6; count of bases not matched to a gene: 6. CDR3 length equals 15 residues. The CDR3 here is CASSGQDRGYEKLFF. Written as DNA, the CDR3 is TGTGCCAGCAGCGGACAGGACAGGGGATATGAAAAACTGTTTTTT. The full variable domain, its missing parts supplied by reference TRBV9 and TRBJ1-4, is DSGVTQTPKHLITATGQRVTLRCSPRSGDLSVYWYQQSLDQGLQFLIQYYNGEERAKGNILERFSAQQFPDLHSELNLSSLELGDSALYFCASSGQDRGYEKLFFGSGTQLSVL.

The chain uses TRBV15 and TRBJ1-3; 10 bases line up with TRBD1. This CDR3 is built from 17 residues. The germline V gene has CDR1 LNHNV and CDR2 YYDKDF (reference sequence). With 4 bases clipped from V and 2 bases from J, the junction kept 8 bases outside the gene matches. The CDR3 coding sequence is TGTGCCACCAGCACCCTTTTAGGACAGGGGGCTGGAAACACCATATATTTT. Residues: CATSTLLGQGAGNTIYF.